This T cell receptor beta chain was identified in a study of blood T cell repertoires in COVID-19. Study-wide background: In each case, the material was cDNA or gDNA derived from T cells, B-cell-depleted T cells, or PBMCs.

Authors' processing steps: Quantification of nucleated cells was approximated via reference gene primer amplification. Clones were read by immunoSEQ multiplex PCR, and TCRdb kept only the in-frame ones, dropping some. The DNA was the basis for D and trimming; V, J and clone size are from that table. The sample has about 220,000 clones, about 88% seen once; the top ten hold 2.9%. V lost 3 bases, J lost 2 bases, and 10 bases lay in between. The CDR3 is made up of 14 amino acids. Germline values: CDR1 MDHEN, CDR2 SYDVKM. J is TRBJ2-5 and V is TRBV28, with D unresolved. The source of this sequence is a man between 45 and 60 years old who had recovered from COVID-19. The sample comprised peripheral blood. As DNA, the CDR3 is TGTGCCAGCAGTTTTGATTTGCGGCAAGAGACCCAGTACTTC. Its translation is CASSFDLRQETQYF.